A selection of T cell receptor beta chains follows, all from one sample in a study of T-cell reconstitution after alpha-beta-depleted transplantation in children. TCRdb reprocessed the PCR reads via MiXCR and lists one record per CDR3 protein. The repertoire consists of 100,000 or so distinct CDR3 sequences, with around 5.9% occurring once and the leading ten covering 6.1%. This sample comprised PBMCs, mostly from graft donor cells, obtained 60 days after TCRalphabeta/CD19-depleted stem cell transplant. The receptors were sampled from a female patient aged 2 to 10 who had a stem cell transplant for Fanconi anemia, so the T cells may come from the graft donor. The CDR3 runs from the conserved cysteine through the conserved F or W. D genes are given only for firm matches. The listing skips clone size in some rows; elsewhere it reads once, few, many or a size class.

size	V	D	J	CDR3	DNA
.	TRBV20-1	.	TRBJ1-2	CSASPSDWRPNYGYTF	TGCAGTGCTAGCCCTTCGGACTGGAGGCCTAACTATGGCTACACCTTC
many	TRBV7-6	.	TRBJ2-1	CASSLSTVSYNEQFF	TGTGCCAGCAGCTTGTCAACGGTTTCTTACAATGAGCAGTTCTTC
many	TRBV27	TRBD1	TRBJ2-7	CASSISWTGASYEQYF	TGTGCCAGCAGTATATCTTGGACAGGCGCTTCCTACGAGCAGTACTTC
many	TRBV7-2	TRBD2	TRBJ2-3	CASSLTSGGRRDTQYF	TGTGCCAGCAGCTTGACTAGCGGGGGGCGGAGAGATACGCAGTATTTT
many	TRBV7-8	.	TRBJ1-2	CASSLAGEAFDGYTF	TGTGCCAGCAGCTTAGCTGGGGAAGCGTTTGATGGCTACACCTTC
many	TRBV12-3/TRBV12-4	TRBD2	TRBJ2-3	CASITTSGYTDTQYF	TGTGCCAGCATAACCACTAGCGGATACACAGATACGCAGTATTTT
many	TRBV15	.	TRBJ2-1	CATSRDRASSYNEQFF	TGTGCCACCAGCAGAGATCGAGCTAGCTCCTACAATGAGCAGTTCTTC
many	TRBV7-6	.	TRBJ2-1	CASSFGTALDEQFF	TGTGCCAGCAGCTTCGGGACCGCCTTGGATGAGCAGTTCTTC
few	TRBV29-1	.	TRBJ2-5	CSVDPRPGSQETQYF	TGCAGCGTTGATCCGCGACCGGGTTCCCAAGAGACCCAGTACTTC
many	TRBV29-1	.	TRBJ2-7	CSVEEGVYEQYF	TGCAGCGTTGAGGAGGGAGTCTACGAGCAGTACTTC
many	TRBV5-1	.	TRBJ2-7	CASRVDSYEQYF	TGCGCCAGCAGGGTGGACAGCTACGAGCAGTACTTC
many	TRBV5-1	.	TRBJ2-2	CASTPPGTENTGELFF	TGCGCCAGCACCCCCCCCGGGACGGAAAACACCGGGGAGCTGTTTTTT
few	TRBV20-1	.	TRBJ2-1	CSASLTDPDNEQFF	TGCAGTGCTAGCCTGACAGACCCAGACAATGAGCAGTTCTTC
many	TRBV15	.	TRBJ2-3	CATSSFPGARDRDTDTQYF	TGTGCCACCAGCAGTTTCCCGGGAGCACGCGACAGAGACACAGATACGCAGTATTTT
many	TRBV12-3/TRBV12-4	TRBD2	TRBJ2-1	CASRTSGSSSYNEQFF	TGTGCCAGCAGGACTAGCGGGAGTTCCTCCTACAATGAGCAGTTCTTC
few	TRBV20-1	TRBD2	TRBJ2-2	CSARGGAGDAGELFF	TGCAGTGCTAGAGGTGGAGCGGGAGACGCCGGGGAGCTGTTTTTT
.	TRBV18	.	TRBJ2-7	CASSPRADLRHEQYF	TGTGCCAGCTCACCACGCGCCGACTTAAGACACGAGCAGTACTTC
many	TRBV7-3	TRBD1	TRBJ2-2	CASSLGGGQGPAGELFF	TGTGCCAGCAGCTTAGGTGGAGGACAGGGGCCGGCCGGGGAGCTGTTTTTT
.	TRBV30	.	TRBJ2-3	CASNYYTGKRTDTQYF	TGTGCCTCCAACTATTACACAGGGAAGAGGACAGATACGCAGTATTTT
.	TRBV20-1	TRBD1	TRBJ1-1	CRVTGGLNTEAFF	TGCAGAGTTACAGGGGGTCTGAACACTGAAGCTTTCTTT
.	TRBV5-1	TRBD1	TRBJ2-1	CASSSTGGVSYNEQFF	TGCGCCAGCAGCTCGACAGGGGGCGTTTCCTACAATGAGCAGTTCTTC
many	TRBV7-9	.	TRBJ2-7	CASSLHGLSYEQYF	TGTGCCAGCAGCTTACACGGTCTAAGCTACGAGCAGTACTTC
many	TRBV12-3/TRBV12-4	.	TRBJ2-1	CASSLSLNEQFF	TGTGCCAGCAGTTTAAGTCTCAATGAGCAGTTCTTC
few	TRBV6-5	.	TRBJ2-7	CASSLTGGRGYEQYF	TGTGCCAGCAGTTTAACGGGCGGTCGTGGGTACGAGCAGTACTTC
many	TRBV28	TRBD2	TRBJ2-7	CASSFSSGLYEQYF	TGTGCCAGCAGTTTTAGTAGCGGGCTCTACGAGCAGTACTTC
many	TRBV4-1	.	TRBJ2-2	CASSQVTGNTGELFF	TGCGCCAGCAGCCAAGTGACAGGGAACACCGGGGAGCTGTTTTTT
.	TRBV11-2	TRBD1	TRBJ2-1	CASSLDGTGRYNEQFF	TGTGCCAGCAGCTTAGATGGGACAGGAAGATACAATGAGCAGTTCTTC
few	TRBV10-3	TRBD2	TRBJ2-7	CAISAGTTSYEQYF	TGTGCCATCAGCGCCGGGACTACCTCCTACGAGCAGTACTTC
many	TRBV7-3	.	TRBJ2-3	CASSLTFLNTDTQYF	TGTGCCAGCAGCTTAACGTTCCTTAACACAGATACGCAGTATTTT
few	TRBV5-1	TRBD2	TRBJ2-5	CASSLTSGGARETQYF	TGCGCCAGCAGCTTGACTAGCGGGGGGGCCCGAGAGACCCAGTACTTC
few	TRBV2	.	TRBJ2-5	CASSGGGLETQYF	TGTGCCAGCAGTGGGGGAGGTTTGGAGACCCAGTACTTC
medium-sized	TRBV7-2	TRBD2	TRBJ2-3	CASSLAGANTDTQYF	TGTGCCAGCAGTCTAGCGGGGGCCAACACAGATACGCAGTATTTT
many	TRBV9	.	TRBJ2-7	CASSPRVDSPTFFSYEQYF	TGTGCCAGCAGCCCCCGCGTGGACAGTCCAACCTTTTTTTCCTACGAGCAGTACTTC
.	TRBV6-9	.	TRBJ2-3	CASPLRARGTDTQYF	TGTGCCAGCCCCCTCAGGGCTAGGGGCACAGATACGCAGTATTTT
many	TRBV20-1	TRBD2	TRBJ2-1	CSASLAGGREQFF	TGCAGTGCTAGTCTAGCGGGGGGCAGAGAGCAGTTCTTC
many	TRBV18	.	TRBJ2-1	CASSHGGPKLNEQFF	TGTGCCAGCTCTCACGGGGGCCCGAAGCTGAATGAGCAGTTCTTC
many	TRBV10-3	TRBD1	TRBJ2-7	CAISQGQGYEQYF	TGTGCCATCAGCCAGGGACAGGGCTACGAGCAGTACTTC
many	TRBV5-1	.	TRBJ1-1	CASSLSGGLTEAFF	TGCGCCAGCAGCTTATCGGGGGGCCTCACTGAAGCTTTCTTT
many	TRBV20-1	.	TRBJ2-7	CSPQGTGWGYEQYF	TGCAGCCCTCAGGGCACAGGGTGGGGCTACGAGCAGTACTTC
many	TRBV12-3/TRBV12-4	TRBD1	TRBJ2-1	CASGVQDGTGPNEQFF	TGTGCCAGCGGCGTCCAAGATGGGACAGGGCCCAATGAGCAGTTCTTC
many	TRBV28	TRBD1	TRBJ2-5	CASSTGQVEETQYF	TGTGCCAGCAGCACAGGACAGGTAGAAGAGACCCAGTACTTC
many	TRBV12-3/TRBV12-4	TRBD1	TRBJ1-1	CASRLGTGNTEAFF	TGTGCCAGCAGACTCGGGACAGGAAACACTGAAGCTTTCTTT
many	TRBV5-1	TRBD2	TRBJ2-7	CASSLRLLAGGSSYEQYF	TGCGCCAGCAGCTTGCGCCTCCTTGCGGGGGGGAGCTCCTACGAGCAGTACTTC
many	TRBV29-1	TRBD1	TRBJ2-5	CSGGTGWETQYF	TGCAGCGGCGGGACAGGGTGGGAGACCCAGTACTTC
few	TRBV30	.	TRBJ1-4	CAWSVEGEKLFF	TGTGCCTGGAGTGTAGAGGGTGAGAAACTGTTTTTT
.	TRBV6-5	.	TRBJ1-1	CASSYDRGPPEAFF	TGTGCCAGCAGTTACGACCGTGGACCCCCTGAAGCTTTCTTT
few	TRBV3-1	.	TRBJ2-1	CASSQVRLRGVSYNEQFF	TGTGCCAGCAGCCAAGTGCGGCTCCGAGGGGTCTCCTACAATGAGCAGTTCTTC
few	TRBV7-2	TRBD2	TRBJ2-1	CASSRLAGENEQFF	TGTGCCAGCAGCCGACTAGCGGGAGAAAATGAGCAGTTCTTC
many	TRBV9	.	TRBJ2-7	CASSVGPDTYEQYF	TGTGCCAGCAGCGTAGGGCCGGACACCTACGAGCAGTACTTC
.	TRBV20-1	TRBD1	TRBJ1-2	CSAPRLDRDLYGYTF	TGCAGTGCTCCGAGGTTAGACAGGGACCTTTATGGCTACACCTTC
many	TRBV18	TRBD1	TRBJ2-3	CASSPAGQGSTDTQYF	TGTGCCAGCTCACCAGCGGGACAGGGCTCCACAGATACGCAGTATTTT
few	TRBV28	.	TRBJ2-7	CASSRIYEQYF	TGTGCCAGCAGTCGCATATACGAGCAGTACTTC
many	TRBV6-6	.	TRBJ2-3	CASRGPGTDTQYF	TGTGCCAGCAGGGGACCGGGCACAGATACGCAGTATTTT
many	TRBV13	TRBD2	TRBJ2-1	CASSLAASGDFQDEQFF	TGTGCCAGCAGCTTAGCAGCTAGCGGGGACTTTCAGGATGAGCAGTTCTTC
many	TRBV5-1	.	TRBJ2-1	CASSLRLASSYNEQFF	TGCGCCAGCAGCTTAAGGCTAGCGAGCTCCTACAATGAGCAGTTCTTC
few	TRBV5-1	.	TRBJ2-3	CASSLEGGYPDTQYF	TGCGCCAGCAGCTTGGAGGGCGGGTATCCAGATACGCAGTATTTT